These T cell receptor beta chains were read from a single sample in a study of cytomegalovirus exposure and HLA in healthy donors. Clones were read by immunoSEQ multiplex PCR, and TCRdb kept only the in-frame ones, dropping some. The sample yields 110,000 to 150,000 clones, approximately 81% seen once. The specimen sequenced was PBMCs. The receptors were sampled from a boy aged 2 to 10 in good health and CMV-seronegative. CDR3s include the opening cysteine and the closing phenylalanine or tryptophan. D genes are given only for firm matches. Expanded clones are given a class, and other clones once, few, many or no size at all.

TRBD1	TRBV9	.	TRBJ1-3	TGTGCCAGCAGCCCCCAGGGGGCTGGAAACACCATATATTTT	CASSPQGAGNTIYF
.	TRBV5-4	.	TRBJ2-5	TGTGCCAGCAGCTTCGCGGAGACCCAGTACTTC	CASSFAETQYF
TRBD1	TRBV19	.	TRBJ2-7	TGTGCCAGTACCGTGGACAGGTTGACCTACGAGCAGTACTTC	CASTVDRLTYEQYF
.	TRBV19	.	TRBJ1-5	TGTGCCAGTACCCCAGCCGTAGGGGCACAGCCCCAGCATTTT	CASTPAVGAQPQHF
TRBD2	TRBV7-2	.	TRBJ2-3	TGTGCCAGCAGCGTCCGGACTAGCGGTAGCACAGATACGCAGTATTTT	CASSVRTSGSTDTQYF
.	TRBV19	.	TRBJ1-4	TGTGCCAGTAGTACCGCCTGGGCGGAGGCCAGAGAAAAACTGTTTTTT	CASSTAWAEAREKLFF
TRBD1	TRBV28	.	TRBJ1-2	TGTGCCAGCAGTTACCTACGACAGGGGAACTATGGCTACACCTTC	CASSYLRQGNYGYTF
.	TRBV19	.	TRBJ1-2	TGTGCCACAGGGGAAAACTATGGCTACACCTTC	CATGENYGYTF
TRBD1	TRBV4-1	.	TRBJ1-1	TGCGCCAGCAGCCAGGGGGGACAGGCGAACACTGAAGCTTTCTTT	CASSQGGQANTEAFF
TRBD1	TRBV6-5	.	TRBJ2-3	TGTGCCACCACCAGGACAGGACAGACAGATACGCAGTATTTT	CATTRTGQTDTQYF
TRBD2	TRBV5-1	.	TRBJ2-1	TGCGCCAGCAGCTTGCTAGCGGGAGTAGGCAATGAGCAGTTCTTC	CASSLLAGVGNEQFF
TRBD1	TRBV7-2	.	TRBJ1-1	TGTGCCAGCAGCTCGAGACAGGGGTCGGCTTTCTTT	CASSSRQGSAFF
.	TRBV13	few	TRBJ2-2	TGTGCCAGCAGCTCCGGGTTAAACACCGGGGAGCTGTTTTTT	CASSSGLNTGELFF
.	TRBV10-1	.	TRBJ1-5	TGCGCCAGCAGGGCCTGGAGCAATCAGCCCCAGCATTTT	CASRAWSNQPQHF
TRBD2	TRBV9	.	TRBJ2-3	TGTGCCAGCAGCGTAGTAGCGGGAGGGTGGAGAGATACGCAGTATTTT	CASSVVAGGWRDTQYF
.	TRBV14	.	TRBJ2-1	TGTGCCAGCAGCCAAGTACGAGGGGCGGGGACGAACTACAATGAGCAGTTCTTC	CASSQVRGAGTNYNEQFF
.	TRBV11-2	.	TRBJ1-5	TGTGCCAGCAGCTTGGACGGGGAGGTTAATCAGCCCCAGCATTTT	CASSLDGEVNQPQHF
TRBD1	TRBV5-6	.	TRBJ2-5	TGTGCCAGCAGTCTGGCCCTGACAACCGGGACAGGGGGCCCCTCGTACTTC	CASSLALTTGTGGPSYF
TRBD2	TRBV28	.	TRBJ2-2	TGCGCCAGCAGTCGGACTAGCGGGAGGTCCGGGGAGCTGTTTTTT	CASSRTSGRSGELFF
TRBD1	TRBV19	.	TRBJ2-7	TGTGCCAGTGCCGGGACAGGGGGCTGGTACGAGCAGTACTTC	CASAGTGGWYEQYF